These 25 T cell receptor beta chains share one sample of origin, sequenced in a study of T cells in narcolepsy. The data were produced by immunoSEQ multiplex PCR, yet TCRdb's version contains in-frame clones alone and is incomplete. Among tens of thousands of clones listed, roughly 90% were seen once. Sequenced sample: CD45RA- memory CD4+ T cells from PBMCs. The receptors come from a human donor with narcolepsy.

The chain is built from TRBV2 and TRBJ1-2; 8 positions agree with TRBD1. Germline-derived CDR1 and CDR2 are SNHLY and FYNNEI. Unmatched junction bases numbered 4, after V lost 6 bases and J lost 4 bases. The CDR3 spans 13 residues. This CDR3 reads CASRGQGSYGYTF. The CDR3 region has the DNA TGTGCCAGCAGAGGACAGGGATCCTATGGCTACACCTTC.

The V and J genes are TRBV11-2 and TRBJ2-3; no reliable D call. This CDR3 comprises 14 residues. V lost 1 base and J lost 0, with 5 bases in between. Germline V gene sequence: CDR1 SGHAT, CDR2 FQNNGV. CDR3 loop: CASSLARSTDTQYF. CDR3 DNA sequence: TGTGCCAGCAGCTTAGCCCGTAGCACAGATACGCAGTATTTT.

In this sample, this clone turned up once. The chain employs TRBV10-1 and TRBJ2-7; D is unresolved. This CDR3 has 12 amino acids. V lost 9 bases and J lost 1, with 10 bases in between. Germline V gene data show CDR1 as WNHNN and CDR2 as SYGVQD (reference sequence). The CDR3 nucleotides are TGCGCCAGGCCGCCACGGTCCTACGAGCAGTACTTC. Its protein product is CARPPRSYEQYF.

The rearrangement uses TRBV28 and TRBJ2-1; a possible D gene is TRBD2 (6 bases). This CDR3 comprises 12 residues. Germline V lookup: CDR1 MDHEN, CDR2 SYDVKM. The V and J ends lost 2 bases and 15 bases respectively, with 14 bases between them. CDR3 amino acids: CASSLIPGTWFF. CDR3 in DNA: TGTGCCAGCAGTTTAATCCCCGGGACTTGGTTCTTC.

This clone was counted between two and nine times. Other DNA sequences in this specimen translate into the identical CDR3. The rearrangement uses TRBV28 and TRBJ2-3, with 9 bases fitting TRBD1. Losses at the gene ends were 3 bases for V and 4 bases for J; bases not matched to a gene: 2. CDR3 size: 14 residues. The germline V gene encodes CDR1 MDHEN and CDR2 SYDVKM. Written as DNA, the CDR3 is TGTGCCAGCAGTTTGGGACAGGGCGCAGATACGCAGTATTTT. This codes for CASSLGQGADTQYF.

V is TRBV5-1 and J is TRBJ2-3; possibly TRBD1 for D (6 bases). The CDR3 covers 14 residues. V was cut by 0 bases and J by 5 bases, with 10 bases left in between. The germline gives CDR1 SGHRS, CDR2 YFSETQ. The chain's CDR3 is CASSLGDTRDTQYF. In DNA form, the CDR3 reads TGCGCCAGCAGCTTGGGGGACACTCGAGATACGCAGTATTTT. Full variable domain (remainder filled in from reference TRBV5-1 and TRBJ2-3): KAGVTQTPRYLIKTRGQQVTLSCSPISGHRSVSWYQQTPGQGLQFLFEYFSETQRNKGNFPGRFSGRQFSNSRSEMNVSTLELGDSALYLCASSLGDTRDTQYFGPGTRLTVL.

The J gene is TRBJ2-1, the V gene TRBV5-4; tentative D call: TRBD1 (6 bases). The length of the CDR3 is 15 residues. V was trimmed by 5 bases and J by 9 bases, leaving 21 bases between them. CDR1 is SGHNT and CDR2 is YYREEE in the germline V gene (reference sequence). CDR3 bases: TGTGCCAGCAGAGGAGCGGTCAGGGGAGAAGGTGAGCAGTTCTTC. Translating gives CASRGAVRGEGEQFF.

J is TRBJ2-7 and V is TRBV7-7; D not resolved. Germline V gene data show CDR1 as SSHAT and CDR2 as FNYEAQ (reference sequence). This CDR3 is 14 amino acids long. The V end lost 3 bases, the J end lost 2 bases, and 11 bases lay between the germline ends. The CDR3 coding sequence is TGTGCCAGCAGCTTTATGTACAAGGCCTACGAGCAGTACTTC. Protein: CASSFMYKAYEQYF.

Here the CDR3 reads CSVKLTGGSYEQYF. The DNA of the CDR3 is TGCAGCGTAAAGTTGACAGGGGGCTCCTACGAGCAGTACTTC. The gene calls are TRBV29-1 and TRBJ2-7; 9 bases agree with TRBD1. With 6 bases clipped from V and 0 bases from J, the junction kept 6 bases outside the gene matches. Per the germline V gene, CDR1 is SQVTM and CDR2 is ANQGSEA. CDR3 length equals 14 residues.

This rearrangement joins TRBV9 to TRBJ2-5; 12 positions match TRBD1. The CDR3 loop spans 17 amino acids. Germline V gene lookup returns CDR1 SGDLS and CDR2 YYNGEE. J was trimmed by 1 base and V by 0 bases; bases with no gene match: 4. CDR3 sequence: CASSVGGTGGLQETQYF. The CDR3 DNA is TGTGCCAGCAGCGTAGGTGGGACAGGGGGCCTCCAAGAGACCCAGTACTTC. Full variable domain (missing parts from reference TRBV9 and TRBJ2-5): DSGVTQTPKHLITATGQRVTLRCSPRSGDLSVYWYQQSLDQGLQFLIQYYNGEERAKGNILERFSAQQFPDLHSELNLSSLELGDSALYFCASSVGGTGGLQETQYFGPGTRLLVL.

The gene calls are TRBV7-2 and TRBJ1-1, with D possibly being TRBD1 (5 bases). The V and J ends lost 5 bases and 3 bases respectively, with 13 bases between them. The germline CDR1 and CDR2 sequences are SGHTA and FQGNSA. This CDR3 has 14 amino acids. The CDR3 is CASSPSGWYTEAFF. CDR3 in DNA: TGTGCCAGCAGCCCATCAGGGTGGTACACTGAAGCTTTCTTT. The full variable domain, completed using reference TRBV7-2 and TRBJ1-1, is GAGVSQSPSNKVTEKGKDVELRCDPISGHTALYWYRQSLGQGLEFLIYFQGNSAPDKSGLPSDRFSAERTGGSVSTLTIQRTQQEDSAVYLCASSPSGWYTEAFFGQGTRLTVV.

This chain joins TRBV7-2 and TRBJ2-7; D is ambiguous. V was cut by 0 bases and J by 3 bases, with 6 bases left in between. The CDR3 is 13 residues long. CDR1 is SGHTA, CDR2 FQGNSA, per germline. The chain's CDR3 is CASSLAGNYEQYF. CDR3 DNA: TGTGCCAGCAGCTTAGCGGGGAACTACGAGCAGTACTTC.

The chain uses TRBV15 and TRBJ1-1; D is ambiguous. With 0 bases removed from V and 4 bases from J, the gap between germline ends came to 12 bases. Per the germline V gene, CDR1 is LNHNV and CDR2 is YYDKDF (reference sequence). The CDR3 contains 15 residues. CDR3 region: CATSREGVPGTEAFF. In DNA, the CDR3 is TGTGCCACCAGCAGAGAAGGCGTGCCGGGCACTGAAGCTTTCTTT.

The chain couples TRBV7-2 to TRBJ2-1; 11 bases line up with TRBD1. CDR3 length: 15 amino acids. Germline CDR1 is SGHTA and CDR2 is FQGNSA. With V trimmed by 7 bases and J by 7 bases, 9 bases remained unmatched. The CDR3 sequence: CASKPGTGGSNEQFF. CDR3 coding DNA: TGTGCCAGCAAACCCGGGACAGGGGGATCAAATGAGCAGTTCTTC.

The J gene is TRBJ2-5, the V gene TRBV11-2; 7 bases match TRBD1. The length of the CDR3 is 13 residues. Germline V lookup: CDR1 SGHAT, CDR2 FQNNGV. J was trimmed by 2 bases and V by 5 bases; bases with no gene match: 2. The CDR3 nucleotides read TGTGCCAGCAGCACAGGGGTACAAGAGACCCAGTACTTC. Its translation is CASSTGVQETQYF.

The CDR3 DNA reads as TGTGCCAGCAGCGTAGAGGGGACCGCCTATGAGCAGTTCTTC. This gives the protein CASSVEGTAYEQFF. This rearrangement joins TRBV9 to TRBJ2-1; tentatively, D is TRBD1 or TRBD2 (5 bases each). Trimming stripped 0 bases from V and 8 bases from J, with 12 bases between. This CDR3 has 14 amino acids. Looked up from germline, CDR1 is SGDLS and CDR2 is YYNGEE.

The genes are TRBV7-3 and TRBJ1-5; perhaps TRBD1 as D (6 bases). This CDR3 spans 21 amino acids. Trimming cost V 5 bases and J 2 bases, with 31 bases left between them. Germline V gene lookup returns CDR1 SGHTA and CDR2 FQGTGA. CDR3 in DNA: TGTGCCAGCAGCCAAAAAGAGGGCAAAAGGGACACGGTCTACGGCAATCAGCCCCAGCATTTT. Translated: CASSQKEGKRDTVYGNQPQHF.

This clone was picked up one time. The chain's CDR3 is CASSIRQGSTEAFF. The DNA for the CDR3 is TGTGCCAGCAGCATACGACAGGGTAGCACTGAAGCTTTCTTT. This sequence joins TRBV7-2 and TRBJ1-1; 7 bases align to TRBD1. The V segment lost 5 bases and the J segment 4 bases; nucleotides outside the gene matches: 7. CDR1 SGHTA and CDR2 FQGNSA come from the germline V gene. The CDR3 is 14 amino acids.

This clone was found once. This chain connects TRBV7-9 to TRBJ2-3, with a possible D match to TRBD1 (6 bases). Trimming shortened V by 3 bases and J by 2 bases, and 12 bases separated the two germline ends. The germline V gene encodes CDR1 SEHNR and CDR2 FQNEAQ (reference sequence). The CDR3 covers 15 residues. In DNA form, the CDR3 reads TGTGCCAGCAGCTTCTACAGGGCGGACACAGATACGCAGTATTTT. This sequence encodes CASSFYRADTDTQYF. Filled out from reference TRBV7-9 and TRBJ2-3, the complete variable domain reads DTGVSQNPRHKITKRGQNVTFRCDPISEHNRLYWYRQTLGQGPEFLTYFQNEAQLEKSRLLSDRFSAERPKGSFSTLEIQRTEQGDSAMYLCASSFYRADTDTQYFGPGTRLTVL.

DNA of the CDR3: TGTGCCAGCAGTAACCGAGCGGGAGCGTCCTACGAGCAGTACTTC. Its protein is CASSNRAGASYEQYF. The chain recombines TRBV6-1 with TRBJ2-7; 8 bases match TRBD2. This CDR3 has 15 residues. V lost 5 bases and J lost 1; bases outside the gene matches: 7. Germline V gene data show CDR1 as MNHNS and CDR2 as SASEGT.

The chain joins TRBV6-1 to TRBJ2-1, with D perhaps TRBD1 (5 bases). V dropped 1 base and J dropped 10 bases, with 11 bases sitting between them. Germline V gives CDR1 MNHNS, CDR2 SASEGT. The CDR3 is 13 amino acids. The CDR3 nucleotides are TGTGCCAGCAGTGAAGAAGGGGTATGGGAGCAGTTCTTC. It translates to CASSEEGVWEQFF.

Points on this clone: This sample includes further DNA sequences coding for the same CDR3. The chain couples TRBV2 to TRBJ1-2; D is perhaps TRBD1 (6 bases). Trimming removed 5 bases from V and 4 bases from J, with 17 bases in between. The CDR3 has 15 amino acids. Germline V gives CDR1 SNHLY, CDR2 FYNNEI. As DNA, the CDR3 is TGTGCCAGCAGTCAACACAGTACAGGGCCCTATGGCTACACCTTC. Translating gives CASSQHSTGPYGYTF. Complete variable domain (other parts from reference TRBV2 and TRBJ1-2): EPEVTQTPSHQVTQMGQEVILRCVPISNHLYFYWYRQILGQKVEFLVSFYNNEISEKSEIFDDQFSVERPDGSNFTLKIRSTKLEDSAMYFCASSQHSTGPYGYTFGSGTRLTVV.

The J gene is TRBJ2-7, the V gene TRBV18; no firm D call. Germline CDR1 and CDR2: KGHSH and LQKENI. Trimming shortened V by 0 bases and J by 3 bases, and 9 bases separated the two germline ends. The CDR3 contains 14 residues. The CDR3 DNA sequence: TGTGCCAGCTCACCACCGGGCCAGTTCTACGAGCAGTACTTC. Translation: CASSPPGQFYEQYF.

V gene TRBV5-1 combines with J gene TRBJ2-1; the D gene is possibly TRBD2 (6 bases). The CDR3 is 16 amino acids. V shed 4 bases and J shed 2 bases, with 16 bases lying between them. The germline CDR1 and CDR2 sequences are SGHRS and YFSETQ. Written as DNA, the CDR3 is TGCGCCAGCAGCCAGGCGGGGCAGGGTACCTACAATGAGCAGTTCTTC. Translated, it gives CASSQAGQGTYNEQFF.

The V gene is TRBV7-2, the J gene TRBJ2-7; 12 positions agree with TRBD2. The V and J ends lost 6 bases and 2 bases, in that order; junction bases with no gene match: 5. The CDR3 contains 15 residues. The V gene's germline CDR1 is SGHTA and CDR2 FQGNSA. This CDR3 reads CASRLLAGGPYEQYF. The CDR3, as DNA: TGTGCCAGCAGGTTACTAGCGGGGGGCCCCTACGAGCAGTACTTC. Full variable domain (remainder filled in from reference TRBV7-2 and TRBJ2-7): GAGVSQSPSNKVTEKGKDVELRCDPISGHTALYWYRQSLGQGLEFLIYFQGNSAPDKSGLPSDRFSAERTGGSVSTLTIQRTQQEDSAVYLCASRLLAGGPYEQYFGPGTRLTVT.